The 2 T cell receptor beta chains reported below all come from one sample, sequenced in a study of T-cell reconstitution after alpha-beta-depleted transplantation in children. Preparation of the TCRbeta library was carried out with unique molecular identifiers. Each CDR3 protein gets one entry after TCRdb re-called the PCR reads with MiXCR. This repertoire shows approximately 980,000 distinct CDR3 sequences, around 30% found once; its top ten account for about 28%. This sample comprised PBMCs, mostly from graft donor cells, obtained 360 days after TCRalphabeta/CD19-depleted stem cell transplant. The receptor source for this set is a boy less than two years old who had a stem cell transplant for SCID, so the T cells may come from the graft donor.

This clonotype was detected ten times or more. The chain is built from TRBV6-4 and TRBJ2-1; TRBD2 aligns across 8 bases. This CDR3 comprises 15 residues. CDR1 and CDR2 from the germline V gene are MRHNA and SNTAGT. Trimming cost V 3 bases and J 7 bases; bases outside gene matches: 8. The CDR3: CASSERVTSENEQFF. CDR3 DNA: TGTGCCAGCAGTGAAAGGGTGACTAGCGAAAATGAGCAGTTCTTC.

The V and J genes are TRBV12-5 and TRBJ2-3; D possibly corresponds to TRBD2 (6 bases). With 3 bases removed from V and 5 bases from J, the gap between germline ends came to 18 bases. The CDR3 extends over 16 amino acids. The V gene's germline CDR1 is LGHNT and CDR2 FRNRAP. The CDR3 bases are TGTGCTAGTGGTTTTTCGACTAGAGGGAGTGGAGATACGCAGTATTTT. Its translation is CASGFSTRGSGDTQYF.